The sequence of this T cell receptor beta chain was determined in a study of blood T cell repertoires in COVID-19. For the study at large: T cells, B-cell-depleted T cells, or PBMCs provided the cDNA or gDNA that served as material.

In the original processing: How many nucleated cells were present was estimated from reference gene primer amplification. TCRdb keeps only in-frame clones here, not all; method: immunoSEQ multiplex PCR. For V, J and clone size, that table is used; D and trimming come from the DNA. In the table there are 150,000 or so clones, about 77% of which are singletons. With 6 bases removed from V and 5 bases from J, the gap between germline ends came to 13 bases. This CDR3 has 14 residues. Germline V gene lookup returns CDR1 MNHEY and CDR2 SMNVEV (reference sequence). V gene TRBV27 combines with J gene TRBJ1-4; D perhaps matches TRBD1 (5 bases). The receptor was derived from a woman in her 50s with active or convalescent COVID-19. Sequencing was performed on peripheral blood. The CDR3 DNA is TGTGCCAGCAGCTCAGGGATGGGGAATGAAAAACTGTTTTTT. The encoded protein is CASSSGMGNEKLFF.